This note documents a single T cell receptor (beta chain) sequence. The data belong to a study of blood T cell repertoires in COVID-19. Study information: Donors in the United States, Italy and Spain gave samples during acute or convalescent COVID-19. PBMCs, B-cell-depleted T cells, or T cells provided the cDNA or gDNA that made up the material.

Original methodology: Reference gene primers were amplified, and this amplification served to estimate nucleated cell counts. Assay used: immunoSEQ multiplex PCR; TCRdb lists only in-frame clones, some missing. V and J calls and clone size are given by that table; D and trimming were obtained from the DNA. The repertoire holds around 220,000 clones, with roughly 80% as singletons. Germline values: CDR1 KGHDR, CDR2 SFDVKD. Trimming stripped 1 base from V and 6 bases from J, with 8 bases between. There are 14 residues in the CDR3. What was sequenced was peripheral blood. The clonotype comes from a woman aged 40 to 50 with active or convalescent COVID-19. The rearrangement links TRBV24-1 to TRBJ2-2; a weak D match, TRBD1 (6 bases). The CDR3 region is CATSDFRTAGELFF. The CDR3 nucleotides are TGTGCCACCAGTGATTTCCGGACAGCCGGGGAGCTGTTTTTT.